This T cell receptor beta chain was documented in a study of T cell responses to AZD1222 COVID-19 vaccine. Study-wide results and limits: Donors, mostly white British, included more females; clonal diversity was possibly underestimated. At study baseline, merely a handful of AZD1222 recipients were seropositive. Within unmutated variant regions lay the reported targets of nearly half of spike-specific TCRs.

Clones were sequenced by immunoSEQ multiplex PCR, and TCRdb holds only the in-frame ones, with some missing. The sample has roughly 150,000 clones; roughly 90% are singletons. A word on this clone: The antigen is not known.

The CDR3 contains 15 residues. Trimming pared 5 bases from V and 2 bases from J, leaving 12 bases between. From germline, CDR1 is SGHVS and CDR2 FNYEAQ. The sample consisted of peripheral blood, taken on day 0 of AZD1222 vaccination. This clonotype was obtained from an adult in good health. V usage is TRBV7-6 and J usage is TRBJ2-2; weak D call: TRBD1 (5 bases). The CDR3 DNA follows: TGTGCCAGCAGCCCCCAGGGCTTAAACACCGGGGAGCTGTTTTTT. Its translation: CASSPQGLNTGELFF.